This T cell receptor beta chain was documented in a study of T-cell memory formation after mild COVID-19. Across the whole study: Clusters of TCRs were largely donor specific.

The germline V gene has CDR1 LGHDT and CDR2 YNNKEL (reference sequence). The CDR3 is 13 residues long. The germline V and J ends were trimmed by 2 bases and 3 bases, with 8 bases remaining between them. Notes on the study in general: Contracting clones, day 15 to 85, had balanced CD4/CD8, and later expanders favored CD4+. CD4+ contracting clones were mainly CM and EM; CD8+ ones, EMRA.

TCRdb recomputed calls from the 5' RACE reads with MiXCR, one row per CDR3 protein. The sample lists roughly 89,000 distinct CDR3 sequences; 10% to 15% were seen once. This clonotype was recorded a few times. Its antigen is not known. This sequence was found in an adult woman who had mild COVID-19 (a few samples of this study predate the infection). Cell type and time point are not known. Specimen: PBMCs or a T cell subset sorted from them (not recorded which). The rearrangement joins TRBV3-1 to TRBJ2-7; unclear D gene. CDR3 amino acids: CASSQRDDYEQYF. The CDR3 nucleotides read TGTGCCAGCAGCCAAAGGGATGACTACGAGCAGTACTTC.